The entry that follows covers one T cell receptor beta chain sequence. Antigen unknown. The data are from a study of T cells in localized non-small cell lung cancer. Study observations and caveats: A median approximately 59 of the top 100 tumor clones appeared in adjacent lung. Analysis by sequencing included only one tumor region, so heterogeneity remains possible. Elevated blood T cell density was associated with longer overall survival. Adjacent uninvolved lung tissue had the highest T cell clonality, exceeding tumor.

Measured with immunoSEQ multiplex PCR; TCRdb has only the in-frame clones, and not every one. The sample includes about 25,000 clones, approximately 89% of them seen just once. The CDR3 has 14 amino acids. Germline CDR1 is LNHDA and CDR2 is SQIVND (reference sequence). J was trimmed by 4 bases and V by 7 bases; bases with no gene match: 6. This sample comprised peripheral blood mononuclear cells, obtained before any cancer treatment. This clonotype was obtained from a woman between 35 and 70 years old with stage III lung adenocarcinoma. J is TRBJ1-5 and V is TRBV19; 8 nucleotides agree with TRBD1. The CDR3 DNA reads as TGTGCCAGTAAGTTGGGACAGGCGAATCAGCCCCAGCATTTT. Translating it yields CASKLGQANQPQHF.